Presented here are 22 T cell receptor beta chains from one specimen sequenced in a study of CD8 T cells in ankylosing spondylitis. TCRdb reprocessed the 5' RACE reads with MiXCR, giving one entry per CDR3 protein. The sample records 150,000 to 200,000 distinct CDR3 sequences, 9.5% to 15% being singletons. Input material: blood, either unsorted or a sorted T cell fraction (not recorded which). The receptors shown here come from a male donor with ankylosing spondylitis or in good health (not recorded which).

This clonotype was observed a few times. The CDR3 spells CASSLGPGLAGSPGSYNEQFF. The CDR3 DNA follows: TGTGCCAGCAGCTTAGGTCCGGGACTAGCGGGATCGCCGGGGTCCTACAATGAGCAGTTCTTC. This chain connects TRBV11-2 to TRBJ2-1; 13 bases align to TRBD2. The junction had 13 bases not matched to a gene; V was cut back by 1 base and J by 1 base. CDR1 and CDR2 from the germline V gene are SGHAT and FQNNGV. The CDR3 has 21 amino acids. Full variable domain (missing parts from reference TRBV11-2 and TRBJ2-1): EAGVAQSPRYKIIEKRQSVAFWCNPISGHATLYWYQQILGQGPKLLIQFQNNGVVDDSQLPKDRFSAERLKGVDSTLKIQPAKLEDSAVYLCASSLGPGLAGSPGSYNEQFFGPGTRLTVL.

The chain is built from TRBV10-3 and TRBJ2-1; D gene uncertain. Trimming cost V 8 bases and J 2 bases, with 10 bases left between them. The CDR3 has 13 residues. From germline, CDR1 is ENHRY and CDR2 SYGVKD. The CDR3 coding sequence is TGTGCCATCTGGACGGCTACCTACAATGAGCAGTTCTTC. The encoded protein is CAIWTATYNEQFF.

This clonotype has a handful of counts. The chain uses TRBV12-3 or TRBV12-4 and TRBJ2-5, with TRBD1 as a possible D gene (5 bases). Trimming left V 2 bases short and J 5 bases short, with 12 bases between. The CDR3 is 14 amino acids. CDR3 amino acids: CASSLWAGQETQYF. The CDR3 DNA reads TGTGCCAGCAGTTTATGGGCAGGGCAGGAGACCCAGTACTTC.

The V and J genes are TRBV29-1 and TRBJ2-6; no clear D. Germline CDR1 and CDR2: SQVTM and ANQGSEA. This CDR3 comprises 17 residues. Trimming removed 4 bases from V and 0 bases from J, with 16 bases in between. CDR3 DNA: TGCAGCGTTGGCGGATCGGACCCTACCTCTGGGGCCAACGTCCTGACTTTC. This encodes CSVGGSDPTSGANVLTF. The full variable domain, its missing parts supplied by reference TRBV29-1 and TRBJ2-6, is SAVISQKPSRDICQRGTSLTIQCQVDSQVTMMFWYRQQPGQSLTLIATANQGSEATYESGFVIDKFPISRPNLTFSTLTVSNMSPEDSSIYLCSVGGSDPTSGANVLTFGAGSRLTVL.

This clonotype was counted many times. V is TRBV4-1 and J is TRBJ2-3; 14 nucleotides line up with TRBD2. Per the germline V gene, CDR1 is MGHRA and CDR2 is YSYEKL. The CDR3 spans 19 residues. Trimming removed 4 bases from V and 0 bases from J; junction bases left unmatched: 9. The DNA of the CDR3 is TGCGCCAGCAGCCTGTGGACTAGCGGGGGGCCAACTAGCACAGATACGCAGTATTTT. This gives the protein CASSLWTSGGPTSTDTQYF.

A few counts support this clonotype. The J gene is TRBJ2-4, the V gene TRBV13; the D gene is possibly TRBD1 (6 bases). V dropped 4 bases and J dropped 7 bases, with 11 bases sitting between them. The germline V gene encodes CDR1 PRHDT and CDR2 FYEKMQ (reference sequence). This CDR3 comprises 13 residues. The CDR3: CASSSPQGNIQYF. CDR3 coding DNA: TGTGCCAGCAGCTCACCTCAGGGGAACATTCAGTACTTC.

The chain has TRBV7-7 and TRBJ2-2; the match to TRBD1 covers 10 bases. V shed 5 bases and J 0 bases; nucleotides not matched to a gene: 12. The V gene's germline CDR1 is SSHAT and CDR2 FNYEAQ (reference sequence). CDR3 length: 19 amino acids. The CDR3, as DNA: TGTGCCAGCAGCCCCGGGACAGGGGCCTACCCTCCGAACACCGGGGAGCTGTTTTTT. This sequence encodes CASSPGTGAYPPNTGELFF.

The rearrangement links TRBV4-1 to TRBJ2-1, with D possibly TRBD2 on 6 matching bases. Germline CDR1 is MGHRA and CDR2 is YSYEKL. The CDR3 covers 17 residues. Trimming removed 3 bases at V and 2 bases at J, with 17 bases between. The CDR3 DNA follows: TGCGCCAGCAGCCAGACCCCGGGAGCACCACCCTACAATGAGCAGTTCTTC. As protein: CASSQTPGAPPYNEQFF.

The rearrangement uses TRBV27 and TRBJ1-2, with a possible D match to TRBD1 (6 bases). The CDR3 is 14 amino acids. Per the germline V gene, CDR1 is MNHEY and CDR2 is SMNVEV (reference sequence). V lost 5 bases and J lost 5, with 15 bases in between. CDR3 DNA sequence: TGTGCCAGCAGTACAACCCTACAGGGTTATGGCTACACCTTC. Protein sequence: CASSTTLQGYGYTF.

In its sample, this clonotype was seen a few times. This rearrangement joins TRBV27 to TRBJ2-3; D is uncertain. The CDR3 extends over 12 amino acids. The V end was cut by 5 bases, the J end by 6 bases, with 9 bases between. The germline V gene has CDR1 MNHEY and CDR2 SMNVEV (reference sequence). CDR3 in amino acids: CASSGPWDTQYF. For the CDR3, the DNA is TGTGCCAGCAGTGGGCCCTGGGATACGCAGTATTTT.

This clonotype was observed a few times. The chain combines TRBV12-3 or TRBV12-4 with TRBJ1-1; the match to TRBD1 covers 7 bases. The CDR3 length is 14 residues. V shed 5 bases and J 4 bases; nucleotides not matched to a gene: 7. CDR3 protein: CASSRQGWATEAFF. The CDR3 nucleotides read TGTGCCAGCAGTCGACAGGGTTGGGCCACTGAAGCTTTCTTT.

This clonotype came up a few times. The chain combines TRBV4-1 with TRBJ2-1, with 9 positions matching TRBD2. This CDR3 spans 16 amino acids. V was clipped by 3 bases and J by 3 bases; unmatched bases: 6. Germline CDR1 is MGHRA and CDR2 is YSYEKL. The chain's CDR3 is CASSHQTSGRYNEQFF. In DNA form, the CDR3 reads TGCGCCAGCAGCCACCAGACTAGCGGACGCTACAATGAGCAGTTCTTC.

V and J are TRBV12-3 or TRBV12-4 and TRBJ2-1, with a tentative D call TRBD2 (6 bases). The CDR3 is 15 amino acids. Trimming left V 6 bases short and J 7 bases short, with 19 bases between. The CDR3 coding sequence is TGTGCCAGCAGCCATTCCCCGGGACTCTTTAATGAGCAGTTCTTC. Amino acids: CASSHSPGLFNEQFF.

V and J are TRBV6-1 and TRBJ1-6, with a weak D call TRBD1 (5 bases). CDR1 is MNHNS, CDR2 SASEGT, per germline. V lost 4 bases and J lost 6, with 10 bases in between. There are 14 residues in the CDR3. The CDR3 bases are TGTGCCAGCAGTGGGGGTGGGGGTAATTCACCCCTCCACTTT. Its translation: CASSGGGGNSPLHF.

This clonotype was recorded at least ten times. V gene TRBV3-1 combines with J gene TRBJ1-1, with D unclear. Trimming shortened V by 0 bases and J by 4 bases, and 6 bases separated the two germline ends. Looked up from germline, CDR1 is LGHDT and CDR2 is YNNKEL (reference sequence). The CDR3 has 13 residues. The CDR3 loop is CASSQDDSTEAFF. The DNA of the CDR3 is TGTGCCAGCAGCCAAGACGATTCCACTGAAGCTTTCTTT.

This clonotype was seen more than once but under ten times. The chain combines TRBV20-1 with TRBJ1-2, with D unresolved. CDR3 size: 15 residues. V lost 3 bases and J 6 bases, leaving 20 bases between the germline ends. From germline, CDR1 is DFQATT and CDR2 SNEGSKA (reference sequence). DNA of the CDR3: TGCAGTGCTAGCCCGACCCCCTTCCTGGGAGATGGCTACACCTTC. Protein product: CSASPTPFLGDGYTF.

V gene TRBV10-3 combines with J gene TRBJ1-1; maybe TRBD1 (5 bases). V lost 0 bases and J 0 bases, leaving 11 bases between the germline ends. The germline CDR1 and CDR2 sequences are ENHRY and SYGVKD. The CDR3 loop spans 16 amino acids. DNA of the CDR3: TGTGCCATCAGTGAGTCGACTCGACAGTTGAACACTGAAGCTTTCTTT. Translation: CAISESTRQLNTEAFF.

In this sample, this clonotype turned up a few times. The V call is TRBV4-2, the J call TRBJ2-6; D possibly corresponds to TRBD2 (5 bases). The germline CDR1 and CDR2 sequences are LGHNA and YNFKEQ. The CDR3 runs 16 residues. With 0 bases removed from V and 4 bases from J, the gap between germline ends came to 10 bases. CDR3 residues: CASSQEGELGANVLTF. The CDR3 DNA is TGTGCCAGCAGCCAAGAGGGAGAGCTAGGGGCCAACGTCCTGACTTTC.

DNA of the CDR3: TGTGCCAGCAGCCTAGAGCCCCGACCCTACGAGCAGTACTTC. Its translation is CASSLEPRPYEQYF. The V gene is TRBV5-4, the J gene TRBJ2-7; D not certain. With 4 bases removed from V and 2 bases from J, the gap between germline ends came to 13 bases. Looked up from germline, CDR1 is SGHNT and CDR2 is YYREEE (reference sequence). This CDR3 has 14 residues. The full variable domain, in which reference TRBV5-4 and TRBJ2-7 provide the parts outside the CDR3, is ETGVTQSPTHLIKTRGQQVTLRCSSQSGHNTVSWYQQALGQGPQFIFQYYREEENGRGNFPPRFSGLQFPNYSSELNVNALELDDSALYLCASSLEPRPYEQYFGPGTRLTVT.

This clonotype was picked up a small number of times. The CDR3 region has the DNA TGCGCCAGCAGCTTGGGGGGGTTCGGGAATGAGCAGTTCTTC. Translation gives CASSLGGFGNEQFF. The chain joins TRBV5-1 to TRBJ2-1; D assignment may be TRBD1 or TRBD2 (5 bases each). Germline V lookup: CDR1 SGHRS, CDR2 YFSETQ. V was clipped by 0 bases and J by 7 bases, with 11 bases between them. This CDR3 comprises 14 residues.

This chain connects TRBV12-3 or TRBV12-4 to TRBJ2-2, with D possibly called TRBD1 or TRBD2 (6 bases each). V was cut by 5 bases and J by 0 bases, with 16 bases left in between. The CDR3 is made up of 17 amino acids. Written as DNA, the CDR3 is TGTGCCAGCAGTCCGATTGCCGGGGGCGCGAACACCGGGGAGCTGTTTTTT. Translated, it gives CASSPIAGGANTGELFF.

The rearrangement links TRBV5-4 to TRBJ2-7; D perhaps matches TRBD1 (6 bases). CDR1 and CDR2 (germline): SGHNT, YYREEE (reference sequence). CDR3 length: 12 residues. V was trimmed by 4 bases and J by 6 bases, leaving 11 bases between them. For the CDR3, the DNA is TGTGCCAGCAGCCCTGGGGGCGCCGAGCAGTACTTC. This translates into CASSPGGAEQYF. The full variable domain, its missing parts supplied by reference TRBV5-4 and TRBJ2-7, is ETGVTQSPTHLIKTRGQQVTLRCSSQSGHNTVSWYQQALGQGPQFIFQYYREEENGRGNFPPRFSGLQFPNYSSELNVNALELDDSALYLCASSPGGAEQYFGPGTRLTVT.